This is a list of T cell receptor beta chains from one sample in a study of T cell repertoires in cytomegalovirus infection. TCRdb analysed the reads with MiXCR anew, one entry per CDR3 protein. The sample has roughly 230,000 distinct CDR3 sequences, around 6.6% seen once. Sequenced material: PBMCs. These receptors were taken from a human donor in good health (CMV status not recorded). Some clones in this sample may be carry-over from other donors' samples. Both conserved end residues are part of each CDR3.

V: TRBV18
CDR3: CASSPKGFGNEKLFF

V: TRBV25-1
CDR3: CASSEGDFTDTQYF

V: TRBV7-2
CDR3: CASSLGQEVTEAFF

V: TRBV7-9
CDR3: CASSLQVRAAFF

V: TRBV20-1
CDR3: CSARDRSASYNEQFF

V: TRBV12-3/TRBV12-4
CDR3: CASSYDRAYEQYF

V: TRBV6-2/TRBV6-3
CDR3: CASSYSGTSGGAYNEQFF

V: TRBV18
CDR3: CASSPPVADLNNEQFF

V: TRBV6-2/TRBV6-3
CDR3: CASSRGHVYNEQFF

V: TRBV20-1
CDR3: CSAGDRGLFDEQFF

V: TRBV20-1
CDR3: CSARDSRQGWRETQYF

V: TRBV29-1
CDR3: CSVRRDTQYF

V: TRBV7-2
CDR3: CASSLAGGPSTDTQYF

V: TRBV20-1
CDR3: CSTASPGQGQETQYF

V: TRBV3-1
CDR3: CASSLPFDSPLHF

V: TRBV20-1
CDR3: CSATIIWGISYEQYF

V: TRBV28
CDR3: CASNWQARGTEAFF

V: TRBV7-2
CDR3: CASSIRQSTGETQYF

V: TRBV6-1
CDR3: CASTRRTGGGEKLFF

V: TRBV4-1
CDR3: CASSQGYLETGYEQYF

V: TRBV20-1
CDR3: CSAPARTGVSEQYF

V: TRBV6-2/TRBV6-3
CDR3: CASSSTGEKNQPQHF

V: TRBV6-5
CDR3: CASSYYRLGFNYGYTF

V: TRBV7-8
CDR3: CASSLARAGGGRGGANVLTF

V: TRBV3-1
CDR3: CASSQVATTGELFF

V: TRBV7-8
CDR3: CASSSGGGRRTEAFF

V: TRBV10-3
CDR3: CAISEQPNQPQHF

V: TRBV20-1
CDR3: CSAPGQGVYEQYF

V: TRBV14
CDR3: CASSPLAGIQETQYF

V: TRBV20-1
CDR3: CSASLKRALGSDYGYTF

V: TRBV20-1
CDR3: CSARAEERGTYNEQFF

V: TRBV20-1
CDR3: CSAPTHGGLQETQYF

V: TRBV29-1
CDR3: CSVEEGNTDTQYF

V: TRBV7-2
CDR3: CASSLTGDMNTEAFF

V: TRBV5-6
CDR3: CASSIGQGGYTF

V: TRBV6-2/TRBV6-3
CDR3: CASSAPSGGGRLAQYF

V: TRBV27
CDR3: CASTSMGTNTEAFF

V: TRBV28
CDR3: CASRESSGPFKETQYF

V: TRBV2
CDR3: CASRRTVAGFSYEQYF

V: TRBV7-6
CDR3: CASSAGRMENEQFF

V: TRBV2
CDR3: CASQHPWGGTDTQYF

V: TRBV20-1
CDR3: CSARTFFETQYF

V: TRBV7-2
CDR3: CASSLVATGANSPLHF

V: TRBV2
CDR3: CASNPGGENEQFF

V: TRBV12-3/TRBV12-4
CDR3: CASSFRGEQFF

V: TRBV6-2/TRBV6-3
CDR3: CASSWMFLRGPELNTEAFF

V: TRBV5-5
CDR3: CASTLLGGETQYF

V: TRBV6-1
CDR3: CASTLEETQYF

V: TRBV29-1
CDR3: CSVGARFPSGANVLTF

V: TRBV6-2/TRBV6-3
CDR3: CASQTQGEYEQQYF

V: TRBV20-1
CDR3: CSARKTGRLPYQETQYF

V: TRBV7-2
CDR3: CASSKGGSSTEAFF

V: TRBV15
CDR3: CATSRGGAMNTEAFF